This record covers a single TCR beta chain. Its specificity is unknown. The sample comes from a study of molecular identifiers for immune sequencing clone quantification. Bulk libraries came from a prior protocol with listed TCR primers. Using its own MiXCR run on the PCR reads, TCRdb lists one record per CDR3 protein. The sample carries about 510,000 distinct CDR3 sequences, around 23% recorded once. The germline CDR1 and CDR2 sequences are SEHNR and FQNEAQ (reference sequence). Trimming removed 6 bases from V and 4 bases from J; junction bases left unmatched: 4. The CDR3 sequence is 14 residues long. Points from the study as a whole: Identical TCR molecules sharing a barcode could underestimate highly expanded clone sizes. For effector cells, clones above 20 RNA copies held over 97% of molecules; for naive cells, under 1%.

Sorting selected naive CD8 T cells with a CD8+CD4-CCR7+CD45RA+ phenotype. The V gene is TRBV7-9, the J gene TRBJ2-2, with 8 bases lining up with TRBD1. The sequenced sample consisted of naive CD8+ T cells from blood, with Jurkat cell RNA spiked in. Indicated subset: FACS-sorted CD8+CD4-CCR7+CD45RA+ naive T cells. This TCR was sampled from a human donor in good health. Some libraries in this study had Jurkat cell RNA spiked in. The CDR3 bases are TGTGCCAGCAGTGGACAGGGTGTCACCGGGGAGCTGTTTTTT. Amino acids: CASSGQGVTGELFF.